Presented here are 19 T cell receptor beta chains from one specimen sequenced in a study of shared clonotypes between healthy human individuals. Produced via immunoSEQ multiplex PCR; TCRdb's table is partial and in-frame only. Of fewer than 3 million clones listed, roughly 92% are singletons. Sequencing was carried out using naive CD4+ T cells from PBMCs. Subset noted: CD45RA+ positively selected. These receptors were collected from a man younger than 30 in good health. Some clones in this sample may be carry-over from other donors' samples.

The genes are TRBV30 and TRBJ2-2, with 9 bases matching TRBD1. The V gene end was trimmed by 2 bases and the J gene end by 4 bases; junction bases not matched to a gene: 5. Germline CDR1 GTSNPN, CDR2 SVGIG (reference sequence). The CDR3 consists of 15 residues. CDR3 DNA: TGTGCCTGGAGTCTCCGGGACAGGGTCACCGGGGAGCTGTTTTTT. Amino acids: CAWSLRDRVTGELFF. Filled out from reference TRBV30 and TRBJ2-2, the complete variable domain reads SQTIHQWPATLVQPVGSPLSLECTVEGTSNPNLYWYRQAAGRGLQLLFYSVGIGQISSEVPQNLSASRPQDRQFILSSKKLLLSDSGFYLCAWSLRDRVTGELFFGEGSRLTVL.

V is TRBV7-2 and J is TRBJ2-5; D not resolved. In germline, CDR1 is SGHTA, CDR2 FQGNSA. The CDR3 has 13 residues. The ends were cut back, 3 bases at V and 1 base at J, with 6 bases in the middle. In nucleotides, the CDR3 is TGTGCCAGCAGCTTTACGGGCCAAGAGACCCAGTACTTC. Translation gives CASSFTGQETQYF.

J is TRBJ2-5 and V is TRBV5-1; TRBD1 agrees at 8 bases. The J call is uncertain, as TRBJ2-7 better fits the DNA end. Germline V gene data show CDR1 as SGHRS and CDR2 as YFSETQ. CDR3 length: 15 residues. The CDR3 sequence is CASSLRQGRVDEQYF. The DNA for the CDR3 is TGCGCCAGCAGCCTTAGACAGGGGCGGGTTGACGAGCAGTACTTC.

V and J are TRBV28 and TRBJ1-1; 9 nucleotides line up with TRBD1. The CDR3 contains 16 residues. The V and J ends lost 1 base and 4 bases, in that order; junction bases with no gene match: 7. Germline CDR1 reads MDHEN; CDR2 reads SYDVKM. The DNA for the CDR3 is TGTGCCAGCAGTTTATCGTACAGGGGGCGGGGCACTGAAGCTTTCTTT. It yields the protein CASSLSYRGRGTEAFF.

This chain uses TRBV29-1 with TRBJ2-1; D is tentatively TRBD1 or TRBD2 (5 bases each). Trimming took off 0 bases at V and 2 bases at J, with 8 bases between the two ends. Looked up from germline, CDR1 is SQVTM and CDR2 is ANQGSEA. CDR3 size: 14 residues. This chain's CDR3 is CSVEDQGAYNEQFF. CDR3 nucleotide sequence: TGCAGCGTTGAAGATCAGGGAGCCTACAATGAGCAGTTCTTC.

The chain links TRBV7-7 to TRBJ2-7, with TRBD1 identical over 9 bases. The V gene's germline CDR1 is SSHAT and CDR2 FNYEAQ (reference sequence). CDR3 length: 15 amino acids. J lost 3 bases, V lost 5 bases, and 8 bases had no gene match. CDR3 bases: TGTGCCAGCAGCGGGGGACAGGGATTGAGCTACGAGCAGTACTTC. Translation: CASSGGQGLSYEQYF.

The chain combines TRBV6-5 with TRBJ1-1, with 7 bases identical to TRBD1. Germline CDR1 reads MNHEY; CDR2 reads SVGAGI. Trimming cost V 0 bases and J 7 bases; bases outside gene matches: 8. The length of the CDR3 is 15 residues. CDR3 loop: CASSYSGQPHVEAFF. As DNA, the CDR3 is TGTGCCAGCAGTTACTCGGGACAGCCACACGTTGAAGCTTTCTTT.

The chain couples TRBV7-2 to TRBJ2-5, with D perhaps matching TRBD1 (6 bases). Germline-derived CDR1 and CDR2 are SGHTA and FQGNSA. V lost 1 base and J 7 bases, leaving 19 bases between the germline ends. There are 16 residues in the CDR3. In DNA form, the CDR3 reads TGTGCCAGCAGCTTAGGACAGGTCCGGGGTCAGGGGACCCAGTACTTC. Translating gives CASSLGQVRGQGTQYF.

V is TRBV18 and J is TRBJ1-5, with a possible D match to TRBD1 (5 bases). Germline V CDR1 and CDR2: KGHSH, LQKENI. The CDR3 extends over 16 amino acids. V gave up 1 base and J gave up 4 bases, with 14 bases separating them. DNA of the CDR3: TGTGCCAGCTCACCACAGGGCCTGGGGGGGAATCAGCCCCAGCATTTT. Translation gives CASSPQGLGGNQPQHF.

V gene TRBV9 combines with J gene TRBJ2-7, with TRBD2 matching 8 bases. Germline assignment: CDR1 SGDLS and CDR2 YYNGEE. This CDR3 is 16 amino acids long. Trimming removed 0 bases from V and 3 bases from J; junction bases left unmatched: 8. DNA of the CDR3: TGTGCCAGCAGCGTAGCCGGCGGGACTAGGAACTACGAGCAGTACTTC. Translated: CASSVAGGTRNYEQYF.

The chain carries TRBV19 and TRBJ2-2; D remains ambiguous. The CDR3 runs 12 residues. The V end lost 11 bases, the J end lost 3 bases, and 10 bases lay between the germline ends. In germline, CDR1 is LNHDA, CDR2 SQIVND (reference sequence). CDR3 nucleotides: TGTGCCTCCGATGGGGACACCGGGGAGCTGTTTTTT. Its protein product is CASDGDTGELFF.

The CDR3 sequence is CASSRGRTEYNEQFF. In DNA, the CDR3 is TGTGCCAGCAGCCGGGGGAGGACGGAATACAATGAGCAGTTCTTC. The chain combines TRBV7-2 with TRBJ2-1, with D possibly matching TRBD2 (6 bases). V lost 5 bases, J lost 4 bases, and 15 bases lay in between. The germline V gene encodes CDR1 SGHTA and CDR2 FQGNSA. CDR3 size: 15 residues.

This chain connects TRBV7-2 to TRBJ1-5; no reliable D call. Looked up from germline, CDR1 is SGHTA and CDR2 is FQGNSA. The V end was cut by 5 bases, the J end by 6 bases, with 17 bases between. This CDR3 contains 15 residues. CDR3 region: CASSTWEVSSQPQHF. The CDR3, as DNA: TGTGCCAGCAGCACCTGGGAGGTCTCATCTCAGCCCCAGCATTTT.

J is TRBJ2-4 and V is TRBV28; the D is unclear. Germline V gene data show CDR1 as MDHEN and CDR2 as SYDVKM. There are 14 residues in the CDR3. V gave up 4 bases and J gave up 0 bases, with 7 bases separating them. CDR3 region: CASSWQLAKNIQYF. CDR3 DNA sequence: TGTGCCAGCAGTTGGCAGCTAGCCAAAAACATTCAGTACTTC.

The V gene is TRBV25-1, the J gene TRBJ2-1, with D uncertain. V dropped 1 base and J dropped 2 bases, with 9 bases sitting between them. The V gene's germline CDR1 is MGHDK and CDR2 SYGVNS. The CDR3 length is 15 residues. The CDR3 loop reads CASSESVGPYNEQFF. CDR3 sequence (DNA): TGTGCCAGCAGTGAATCTGTAGGGCCCTACAATGAGCAGTTCTTC.

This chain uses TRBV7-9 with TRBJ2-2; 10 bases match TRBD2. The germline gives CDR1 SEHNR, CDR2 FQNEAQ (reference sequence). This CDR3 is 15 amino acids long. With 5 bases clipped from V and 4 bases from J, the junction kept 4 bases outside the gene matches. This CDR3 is CASSTLAGLTGELFF. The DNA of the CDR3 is TGTGCCAGCAGCACACTAGCGGGGCTCACCGGGGAGCTGTTTTTT.

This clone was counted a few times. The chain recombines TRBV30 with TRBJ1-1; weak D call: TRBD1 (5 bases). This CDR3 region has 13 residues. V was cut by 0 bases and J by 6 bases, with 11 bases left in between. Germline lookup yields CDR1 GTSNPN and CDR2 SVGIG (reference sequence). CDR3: CAWSVEGIPEAFF. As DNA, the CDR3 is TGTGCCTGGAGTGTTGAGGGGATCCCTGAAGCTTTCTTT.

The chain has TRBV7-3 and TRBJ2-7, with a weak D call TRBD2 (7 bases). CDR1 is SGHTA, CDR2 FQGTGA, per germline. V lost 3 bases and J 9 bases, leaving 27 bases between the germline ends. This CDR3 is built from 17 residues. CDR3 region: CASSFPAWRGPYDGQYF. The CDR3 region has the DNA TGTGCCAGCAGCTTCCCAGCGTGGCGGGGGCCGTACGATGGGCAGTACTTC.

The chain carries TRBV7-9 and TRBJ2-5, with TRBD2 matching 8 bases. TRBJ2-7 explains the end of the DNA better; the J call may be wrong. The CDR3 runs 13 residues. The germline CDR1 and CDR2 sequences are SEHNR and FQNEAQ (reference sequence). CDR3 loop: CASSSRGGYEQYF. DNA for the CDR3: TGTGCCAGCAGCTCCCGGGGGGGCTACGAGCAGTACTTC.